The present entry profiles one TCR beta chain with its context. CDR1 and CDR2 from the germline V gene are SGHRS and YFSETQ. The CDR3 consists of 14 residues. Trimming shortened V by 7 bases and J by 4 bases, and 17 bases separated the two germline ends. Clones were read by immunoSEQ multiplex PCR, and TCRdb kept only the in-frame ones, dropping some. The table has more than 550,000 clones, 70% to 90% seen once; the top ten hold around 0.0094%. These data originate in a study of shared T cell receptors in the human thymus. This sample was also put to use in a study of human thymus T cells. That paper adds: Unrelated individuals reportedly shared highly overlapping thymic TCR repertoires.

This sequence was found in a girl under three years old with a congenital heart defect. V and J are TRBV5-1 and TRBJ1-1; D unclear. Sequences were obtained from thymocytes. CDR3 in amino acids: CASSNPEPITEAFF. DNA for the CDR3: TGCGCCAGCTCGAATCCGGAGCCCATCACTGAAGCTTTCTTT.